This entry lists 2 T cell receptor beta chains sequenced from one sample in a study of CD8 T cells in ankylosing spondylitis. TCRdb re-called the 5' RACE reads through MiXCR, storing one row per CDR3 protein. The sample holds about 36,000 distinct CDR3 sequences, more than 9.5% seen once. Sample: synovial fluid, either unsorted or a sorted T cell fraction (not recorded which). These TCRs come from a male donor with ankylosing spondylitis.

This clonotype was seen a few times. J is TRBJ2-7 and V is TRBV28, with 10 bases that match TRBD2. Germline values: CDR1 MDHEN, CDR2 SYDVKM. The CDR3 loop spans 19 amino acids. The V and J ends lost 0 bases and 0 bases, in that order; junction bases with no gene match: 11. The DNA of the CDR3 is TGTGCCAGCAGTTTATGGCCCGGGACTAGCGCCGAGAGCTCCTACGAGCAGTACTTC. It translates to CASSLWPGTSAESSYEQYF.

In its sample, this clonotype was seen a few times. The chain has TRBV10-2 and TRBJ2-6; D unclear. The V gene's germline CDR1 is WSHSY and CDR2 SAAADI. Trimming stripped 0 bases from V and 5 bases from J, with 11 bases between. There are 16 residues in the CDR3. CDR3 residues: CASSESRQSRANVLTF. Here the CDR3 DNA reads TGCGCCAGCAGTGAGTCGAGGCAGTCTCGGGCCAACGTCCTGACTTTC.